The clone carrying this T cell receptor (beta chain) was recorded once. This sample stems from a study of T cell changes during pregnancy in multiple sclerosis. Germline V gene lookup returns CDR1 SQVTM and CDR2 ANQGSEA. The V end was cut by 7 bases, the J end by 6 bases, with 13 bases between. This CDR3 region has 11 residues. The protocol was immunoSEQ multiplex PCR, while the TCRdb copy is restricted to in-frame clones and leaves out a portion. This table holds under 70,000 clones, about nine tenths found once. This receptor was obtained from a female donor in good health, enrolled as a control in a pregnancy study. The rearrangement links TRBV29-1 to TRBJ2-7; TRBD1 might be the D (6 bases). The specimen was peripheral blood, collected in the third trimester of pregnancy. This CDR3 is CSAQDSGEQYF. In DNA, the CDR3 is TGCAGCGCCCAGGACAGCGGCGAGCAGTACTTC.